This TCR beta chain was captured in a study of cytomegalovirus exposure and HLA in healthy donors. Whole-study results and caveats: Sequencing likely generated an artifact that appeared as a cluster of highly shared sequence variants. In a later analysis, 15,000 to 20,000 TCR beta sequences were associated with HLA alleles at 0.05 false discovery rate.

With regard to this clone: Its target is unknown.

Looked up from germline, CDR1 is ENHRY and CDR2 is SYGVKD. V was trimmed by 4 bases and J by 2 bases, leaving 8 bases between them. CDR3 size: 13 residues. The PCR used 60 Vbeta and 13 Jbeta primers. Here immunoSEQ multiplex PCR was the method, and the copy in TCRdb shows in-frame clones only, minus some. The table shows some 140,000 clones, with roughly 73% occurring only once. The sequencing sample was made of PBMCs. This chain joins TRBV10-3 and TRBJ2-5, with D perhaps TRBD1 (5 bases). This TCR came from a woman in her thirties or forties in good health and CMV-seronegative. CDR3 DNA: TGTGCCATCAGTGGGACAAGACAAGAGACCCAGTACTTC. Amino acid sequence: CAISGTRQETQYF.